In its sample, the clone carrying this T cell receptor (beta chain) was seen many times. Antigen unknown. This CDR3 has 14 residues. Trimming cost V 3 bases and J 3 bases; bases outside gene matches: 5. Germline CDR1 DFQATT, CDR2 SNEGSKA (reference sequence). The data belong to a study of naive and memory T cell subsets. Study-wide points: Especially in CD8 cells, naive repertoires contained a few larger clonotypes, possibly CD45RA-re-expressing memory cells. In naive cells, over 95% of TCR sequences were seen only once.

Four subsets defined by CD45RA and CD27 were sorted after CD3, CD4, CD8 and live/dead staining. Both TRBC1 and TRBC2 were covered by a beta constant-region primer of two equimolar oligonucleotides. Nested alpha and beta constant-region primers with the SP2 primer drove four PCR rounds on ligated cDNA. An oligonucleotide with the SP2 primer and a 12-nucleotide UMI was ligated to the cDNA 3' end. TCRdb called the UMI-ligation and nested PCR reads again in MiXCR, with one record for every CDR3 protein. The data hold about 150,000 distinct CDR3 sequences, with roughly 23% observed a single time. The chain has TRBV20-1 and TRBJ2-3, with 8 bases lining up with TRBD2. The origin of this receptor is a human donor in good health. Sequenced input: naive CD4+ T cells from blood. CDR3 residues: CSARPSGRTDTQYF. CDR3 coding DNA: TGCAGTGCTAGGCCCAGCGGGAGAACAGATACGCAGTATTTT.